This entry lists 29 T cell receptor beta chains sequenced from one sample in a study of blood T cell repertoires in COVID-19. Method: immunoSEQ multiplex PCR; TCRdb's copy keeps in-frame clones and lacks some. The sample lists about 380,000 clones, around 85% occurring once. The specimen sequenced was peripheral blood. These TCRs come from a woman aged 18-29 years with acute or convalescent COVID-19.

This chain connects TRBV11-2 to TRBJ1-4, with D perhaps TRBD1 (5 bases). V gave up 5 bases and J gave up 2 bases, with 15 bases separating them. There are 16 residues in the CDR3. Germline assignment: CDR1 SGHAT and CDR2 FQNNGV. As DNA, the CDR3 is TGTGCCAGCAGCCTACCTGGATCAGGGACTAATGAAAAACTGTTTTTT. This encodes CASSLPGSGTNEKLFF.

The chain employs TRBV7-3 and TRBJ1-1; D is undetermined. This CDR3 spans 14 amino acids. V was pared by 2 bases and J by 1 base, with 8 bases between. From germline, CDR1 is SGHTA and CDR2 FQGTGA. CDR3: CASSLLAENTEAFF. CDR3 DNA: TGTGCCAGCAGCTTACTTGCAGAGAACACTGAAGCTTTCTTT.

The chain employs TRBV28 and TRBJ1-2, with 7 bases lining up with TRBD1. Germline CDR1 and CDR2: MDHEN and SYDVKM. The CDR3 runs to 12 residues. The CDR3: CALGGPRYGYTF. CDR3 DNA sequence: TGTGCGCTAGGGGGCCCCCGGTATGGCTACACCTTC.

The rearrangement uses TRBV7-3 and TRBJ2-1, with 8 bases matching TRBD2. The CDR3 spans 13 residues. CDR1 SGHTA and CDR2 FQGTGA come from the germline V gene. Unmatched junction bases numbered 7, after V lost 5 bases and J lost 10 bases. In DNA, the CDR3 is TGTGCCAGCAGCCCCCGGGAGGGCGGAGAGCAGTTCTTC. Its translation: CASSPREGGEQFF.

The J gene is TRBJ2-7, the V gene TRBV2, with D possibly TRBD1 on 6 matching bases. The CDR3 extends over 13 amino acids. Germline values: CDR1 SNHLY, CDR2 FYNNEI. V shed 5 bases and J shed 2 bases, with 10 bases lying between them. Here the CDR3 reads CASSQGPAYEQYF. CDR3 nucleotide sequence: TGTGCCAGCAGTCAGGGGCCAGCCTACGAGCAGTACTTC.

This chain uses TRBV7-8 with TRBJ2-5; a possible D gene is TRBD1 (6 bases). CDR1 and CDR2 (germline): SGHVS, FQNEAQ. Trimming cost V 2 bases and J 0 bases, with 19 bases left between them. This CDR3 comprises 18 residues. CDR3: CASSLRDLGQSYQETQYF. For the CDR3, the DNA is TGTGCCAGCAGCTTAAGGGATCTTGGACAGTCGTACCAAGAGACCCAGTACTTC.

The rearrangement links TRBV29-1 to TRBJ1-5, with a possible D match to TRBD1 (6 bases). The CDR3 totals 14 residues. The germline gives CDR1 SQVTM, CDR2 ANQGSEA. Trimming removed 6 bases from V and 3 bases from J, with 15 bases in between. The CDR3 is CSVGAGVPNQPQHF. The CDR3 DNA reads as TGCAGCGTGGGGGCGGGAGTTCCCAATCAGCCCCAGCATTTT.

The V call is TRBV10-3, the J call TRBJ2-7, with TRBD1 as a possible D gene (6 bases). The V end was cut by 4 bases, the J end by 1 base, with 11 bases between. CDR1 is ENHRY and CDR2 is SYGVKD in the germline V gene. The CDR3 is 14 residues long. The CDR3 reads CAISGGQGSYEQYF. The CDR3 nucleotides read TGTGCCATCAGTGGGGGGCAGGGGTCCTACGAGCAGTACTTC.

The V call is TRBV7-6, the J call TRBJ1-4, with a weak D call TRBD1 (6 bases). The germline gives CDR1 SGHVS, CDR2 FNYEAQ. CDR3 length: 16 residues. Trimming pared 2 bases from V and 0 bases from J, leaving 10 bases between. CDR3 coding DNA: TGTGCCAGCAGCTTAATCGGACAGTCAACTAATGAAAAACTGTTTTTT. This encodes CASSLIGQSTNEKLFF.

This clone was seen a few times. The rearrangement links TRBV9 to TRBJ2-3, with 7 bases aligning to TRBD2. This CDR3 is 14 amino acids long. Germline V gives CDR1 SGDLS, CDR2 YYNGEE. The J segment lost 3 bases and the V segment lost 10 bases, leaving 11 bases of the junction unmatched. Written as DNA, the CDR3 is TGTGCCGGCGGCCGGGGCGGGGGTACAGATACGCAGTATTTT. This translates into CAGGRGGGTDTQYF.

The chain employs TRBV9 and TRBJ2-3, with 13 nucleotides matching TRBD2. Germline trimming cut 0 bases from V and 7 bases from J; bases unmatched to any gene: 11. Germline CDR1 and CDR2: SGDLS and YYNGEE. This CDR3 spans 18 amino acids. In DNA form, the CDR3 reads TGTGCCAGCAGCGTAGCCCCACCGACTAGCGGGGGGACCCATACGCAGTATTTT. It codes for CASSVAPPTSGGTHTQYF.

V and J are TRBV27 and TRBJ1-2, with D possibly matching TRBD1 (5 bases). CDR3 size: 14 residues. Trimming took 4 bases from V and 5 from J, leaving 14 bases between them. Germline values: CDR1 MNHEY, CDR2 SMNVEV (reference sequence). The chain's CDR3 is CASSSAGGVYGYTF. Written as DNA, the CDR3 is TGTGCCAGCAGTTCGGCGGGGGGTGTATATGGCTACACCTTC.

The chain recombines TRBV27 with TRBJ1-4, with 8 bases matching TRBD1. CDR3 size: 15 residues. From germline, CDR1 is MNHEY and CDR2 SMNVEV (reference sequence). J gave up 3 bases and V 5 bases, and 5 bases lay outside the gene matches. The CDR3 bases are TGTGCCAGCAGTCCCAGGGGGCCTGCTAATGAAAAACTGTTTTTT. Translating gives CASSPRGPANEKLFF.

V and J are TRBV28 and TRBJ2-2, with 11 bases fitting TRBD2. J was trimmed by 1 base and V by 8 bases; bases with no gene match: 3. This CDR3 spans 15 amino acids. Germline loops: CDR1 MDHEN, CDR2 SYDVKM. The CDR3 protein is CASEGTSGNTGELFF. CDR3 nucleotides: TGTGCCAGCGAGGGGACTAGCGGGAACACCGGGGAGCTGTTTTTT.

The CDR3 DNA is TGTGCCAGCTCCAAAGTAGCGAACACTGAAGCTTTCTTT. Its translation: CASSKVANTEAFF. The chain recombines TRBV18 with TRBJ1-1, with D hard to call. CDR3 length: 13 residues. The germline V gene encodes CDR1 KGHSH and CDR2 LQKENI. Trimming left V 6 bases short and J 1 base short, with 9 bases between.

The V call is TRBV5-1, the J call TRBJ2-2, with D possibly TRBD1 on 6 matching bases. The CDR3 length is 14 residues. V lost 4 bases and J lost 6, with 13 bases in between. CDR1 and CDR2 (germline): SGHRS, YFSETQ. DNA for the CDR3: TGCGCCAGCAGCCCCCTTACAGGGTCCGGGGAGCTGTTTTTT. Amino acid sequence: CASSPLTGSGELFF. Using reference TRBV5-1 and TRBJ2-2 for the parts outside the CDR3, the full variable domain is KAGVTQTPRYLIKTRGQQVTLSCSPISGHRSVSWYQQTPGQGLQFLFEYFSETQRNKGNFPGRFSGRQFSNSRSEMNVSTLELGDSALYLCASSPLTGSGELFFGEGSRLTVL.

This chain uses TRBV4-2 with TRBJ2-2, with TRBD2 matching over 14 bases. Trimming cost V 1 base and J 10 bases; bases outside gene matches: 8. CDR3 size: 17 residues. Germline values: CDR1 LGHNA, CDR2 YNFKEQ. CDR3 sequence (DNA): TGTGCCAGCAGCCAAGGACTAGCGGGGGGGAACGAGGAGGAGCTGTTTTTT. Its protein is CASSQGLAGGNEEELFF.

The gene calls are TRBV27 and TRBJ2-1, with a tentative D call TRBD2 (6 bases). V was clipped by 7 bases and J by 10 bases, with 11 bases between them. The CDR3 sequence is 11 residues long. Germline lookup yields CDR1 MNHEY and CDR2 SMNVEV (reference sequence). This CDR3 reads CASTAGSEQFF. DNA of the CDR3: TGTGCCAGCACTGCGGGATCGGAGCAGTTCTTC.

A word on this clone: The junction shows a germline mismatch at one end, possibly a read error. The V gene is TRBV7-9, the J gene TRBJ2-5; TRBD2 aligns across 9 bases. CDR3 length: 14 residues. The V gene's germline CDR1 is SEHNR and CDR2 FQNEAQ (reference sequence). For the CDR3, the DNA is TGTGCCAGCAGCGTAGCGGGAGCTCAGGAGACCCAGTACTTC. Translation: CASSVAGAQETQYF.

The rearrangement joins TRBV19 to TRBJ1-1; 8 bases fit TRBD1. V was pared by 10 bases and J by 7 bases, with 5 bases of the junction left unmatched. CDR1 is LNHDA and CDR2 is SQIVND in the germline V gene (reference sequence). The CDR3 contains 11 residues. CDR3 coding DNA: TGTGCCACAGAACAGGGGGGTGAAGCTTTCTTT. Protein product: CATEQGGEAFF.

This chain's CDR3 is CASIPGDSINYGYTF. CDR3 sequence (DNA): TGTGCCAGCATCCCCGGGGACAGCATTAACTATGGCTACACCTTC. This chain connects TRBV7-9 to TRBJ1-2; 7 nucleotides line up with TRBD1. Germline CDR1 SEHNR, CDR2 FQNEAQ (reference sequence). The V gene end was trimmed by 7 bases and the J gene end by 1 base; junction bases not matched to a gene: 9. This CDR3 has 15 amino acids.

The chain links TRBV6-5 to TRBJ2-7; the D is unclear. V was clipped by 1 base and J by 2 bases, with 12 bases between them. Per the germline V gene, CDR1 is MNHEY and CDR2 is SVGAGI. The CDR3 has 15 residues. CDR3 in amino acids: CASSYLVGRPYEQYF. CDR3 DNA: TGTGCCAGCAGTTACTTGGTAGGCAGGCCCTACGAGCAGTACTTC.

The V and J genes are TRBV7-9 and TRBJ2-3; 9 nucleotides agree with TRBD1. The CDR3 extends over 15 amino acids. Germline values: CDR1 SEHNR, CDR2 FQNEAQ (reference sequence). With V trimmed by 5 bases and J by 5 bases, 8 bases remained unmatched. In DNA, the CDR3 is TGTGCCAGCAGCCTTACAGGGGGCGATGGAGATACGCAGTATTTT. Amino acid sequence: CASSLTGGDGDTQYF. Full variable domain (outside the CDR3, taken from reference TRBV7-9 and TRBJ2-3): DTGVSQNPRHKITKRGQNVTFRCDPISEHNRLYWYRQTLGQGPEFLTYFQNEAQLEKSRLLSDRFSAERPKGSFSTLEIQRTEQGDSAMYLCASSLTGGDGDTQYFGPGTRLTVL.

The chain employs TRBV24-1 and TRBJ2-3, with D perhaps TRBD2 (5 bases). Germline loops: CDR1 KGHDR, CDR2 SFDVKD. Trimming took off 1 base at V and 5 bases at J, with 12 bases between the two ends. The CDR3 runs 15 residues. In nucleotides, the CDR3 is TGTGCCACCAGTGATTTCAGGACTGCGGGAGATACGCAGTATTTT. Its protein is CATSDFRTAGDTQYF.

V and J are TRBV2 and TRBJ1-6, with 10 bases fitting TRBD1. The V gene's germline CDR1 is SNHLY and CDR2 FYNNEI. The CDR3 extends over 16 amino acids. Losses at the gene ends were 6 bases for V and 0 bases for J; bases not matched to a gene: 2. This CDR3 reads CASRGQGSSYNSPLHF. CDR3 bases: TGTGCCAGCAGGGGACAGGGGAGCTCCTATAATTCACCCCTCCACTTT.

The chain joins TRBV9 to TRBJ2-5; 7 bases match TRBD2. From germline, CDR1 is SGDLS and CDR2 YYNGEE. The junction had 7 bases not matched to a gene; V was cut back by 0 bases and J by 2 bases. The CDR3 sequence is 16 residues long. CDR3 sequence (DNA): TGTGCCAGCAGCGTAGAAGGCGGGAGCCTTCAAGAGACCCAGTACTTC. Amino acids: CASSVEGGSLQETQYF. Combining the CDR3 with reference TRBV9 and TRBJ2-5 gives the whole variable domain DSGVTQTPKHLITATGQRVTLRCSPRSGDLSVYWYQQSLDQGLQFLIQYYNGEERAKGNILERFSAQQFPDLHSELNLSSLELGDSALYFCASSVEGGSLQETQYFGPGTRLLVL.

The chain carries TRBV6-6 and TRBJ1-2; 9 positions match TRBD1. In germline, CDR1 is MNHNY, CDR2 SVGAGI (reference sequence). With V trimmed by 2 bases and J by 2 bases, 3 bases remained unmatched. The CDR3 runs to 15 residues. The CDR3 DNA reads TGTGCCAGCAGTTACGGACAGGGGTTCAACTATGGCTACACCTTC. It codes for CASSYGQGFNYGYTF.

The chain uses TRBV13 and TRBJ1-5; perhaps TRBD1 as D (5 bases). Germline V lookup: CDR1 PRHDT, CDR2 FYEKMQ (reference sequence). V was cut by 5 bases and J by 1 base, with 15 bases left in between. This CDR3 region has 16 residues. The CDR3 region is CASSIYGGGSNQPQHF. The CDR3 DNA is TGTGCCAGCAGCATATACGGGGGGGGGAGCAATCAGCCCCAGCATTTT.

The chain recombines TRBV12-2 with TRBJ2-2; the table gives TRBD2 as D, unverified against the DNA. TRBV12-2 is noted as a pseudogene. The CDR3 has 15 residues. CDR3 coding DNA: TGTGCAAGTCGCTTCTGGGGGGCGAACACCGGGGAGCTGTTTTTT. This encodes CASRFWGANTGELFF.